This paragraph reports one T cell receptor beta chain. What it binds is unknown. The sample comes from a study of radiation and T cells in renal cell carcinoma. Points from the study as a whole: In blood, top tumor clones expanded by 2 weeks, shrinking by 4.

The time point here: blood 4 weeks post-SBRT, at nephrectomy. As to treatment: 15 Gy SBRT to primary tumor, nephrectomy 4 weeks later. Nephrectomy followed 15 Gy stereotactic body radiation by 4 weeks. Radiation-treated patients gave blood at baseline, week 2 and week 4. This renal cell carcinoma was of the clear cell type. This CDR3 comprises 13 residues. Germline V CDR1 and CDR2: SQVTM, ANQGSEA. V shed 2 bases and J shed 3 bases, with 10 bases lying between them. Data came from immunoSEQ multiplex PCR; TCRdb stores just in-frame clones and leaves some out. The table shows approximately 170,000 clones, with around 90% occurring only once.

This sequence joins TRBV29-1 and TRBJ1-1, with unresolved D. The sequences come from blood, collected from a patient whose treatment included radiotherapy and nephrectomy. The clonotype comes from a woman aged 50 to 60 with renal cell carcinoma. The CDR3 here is CSVERGRDTEAFF. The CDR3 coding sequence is TGCAGCGTTGAACGGGGAAGAGACACTGAAGCTTTCTTT.